Sequencing of this T cell receptor beta chain was carried out in a study of identical twins. A few counts support this clonotype. What it recognizes is unknown. From the 5' RACE reads, TCRdb called clonotypes with MiXCR, one entry per CDR3 protein. The table has some 300,000 distinct CDR3 sequences, 12% seen once. Study-wide results and caveats: Cross-sectional statistical analysis, not tracking of the same donors, underpinned the conclusions.

Germline CDR1 is LGHNA and CDR2 is YNFKEQ. Trimming shortened V by 7 bases and J by 0 bases, and 19 bases separated the two germline ends. CDR3 size: 17 residues. The same specimen was also included in a second study, on yellow fever vaccine responses in identical twins.

The rearrangement joins TRBV4-2 to TRBJ1-3, with D uncertain. The origin of this receptor is a woman under 30 in good health. Sequencing was performed on CD8+ T cells sorted from blood. CDR3 region: CASTHTQVTHSGNTIYF. The CDR3 DNA reads TGTGCCAGCACACATACCCAGGTGACACACTCTGGAAACACCATATATTTT.